The 24 T cell receptor beta chains listed next were all sequenced from one sample in a study of shared clonotypes between healthy human individuals. Selected positively for CCR7 and CD45RO-negative, naive CD8 cells excluded terminally differentiated effector memory CD45RA+ cells. Assay used: immunoSEQ multiplex PCR; TCRdb lists only in-frame clones, some missing. The sample records some 2.1 million clones, roughly 95% being singletons. The sequenced material came from naive CD8+ T cells from PBMCs. These receptors were obtained from a man younger than 35 in good health. Some clones in this sample may be carry-over from other donors' samples.

The rearrangement joins TRBV19 to TRBJ2-1; 14 positions agree with TRBD2. The CDR3 runs to 15 residues. Germline trimming cut 4 bases from V and 7 bases from J; bases unmatched to any gene: 3. Per the germline V gene, CDR1 is LNHDA and CDR2 is SQIVND (reference sequence). The CDR3 loop reads CASSRLAGGRNEQFF. CDR3 nucleotide sequence: TGTGCCAGTAGTAGACTAGCGGGAGGGCGTAATGAGCAGTTCTTC.

The rearrangement uses TRBV9 and TRBJ2-2, with D possibly being TRBD2 (6 bases). Trimming shortened V by 0 bases and J by 0 bases, and 9 bases separated the two germline ends. The CDR3 contains 16 residues. Germline loops: CDR1 SGDLS, CDR2 YYNGEE. The DNA of the CDR3 is TGTGCCAGCAGCGTAGACGGGGGAGCGAACACCGGGGAGCTGTTTTTT. Translation: CASSVDGGANTGELFF.

The chain joins TRBV18 to TRBJ1-2, with no clear D. The V gene's germline CDR1 is KGHSH and CDR2 LQKENI. This CDR3 is built from 16 residues. The V end lost 4 bases, the J end lost 0 bases, and 15 bases lay between the germline ends. CDR3 sequence (DNA): TGTGCCAGCTCACGGGCCCCAGAGTCTCCTAACTATGGCTACACCTTC. This encodes CASSRAPESPNYGYTF.

In this sample, this clone turned up once. The chain carries TRBV7-8 and TRBJ1-5; D is uncertain. The CDR3 is made up of 13 amino acids. Germline values: CDR1 SGHVS, CDR2 FQNEAQ. V was shortened by 6 bases and J by 4 bases, with 10 bases between the two germline ends. DNA of the CDR3: TGTGCCAGCAGTAGGGCGGAAAATCAGCCCCAGCATTTT. It codes for CASSRAENQPQHF.

The J gene is TRBJ2-7, the V gene TRBV6-6; D gene ambiguous. Germline V gene sequence: CDR1 MNHNY, CDR2 SVGAGI (reference sequence). The CDR3 loop spans 13 amino acids. V lost 0 bases and J lost 4, with 7 bases in between. CDR3 protein: CASSYSAVYEQYF. The CDR3 coding sequence is TGTGCCAGCAGTTACTCGGCGGTGTACGAGCAGTACTTC.

The J gene is TRBJ2-7, the V gene TRBV18; D gene uncertain. Germline lookup yields CDR1 KGHSH and CDR2 LQKENI. This CDR3 region has 16 residues. The V end was cut by 1 base, the J end by 2 bases, with 15 bases between. The CDR3 sequence: CASSPRGQDPTYEQYF. The DNA for the CDR3 is TGTGCCAGCTCACCACGTGGCCAGGACCCTACCTACGAGCAGTACTTC.

The genes are TRBV27 and TRBJ2-7; 7 positions match TRBD2. Germline V gives CDR1 MNHEY, CDR2 SMNVEV (reference sequence). The CDR3 length is 15 residues. J was trimmed by 2 bases and V by 6 bases; bases with no gene match: 10. The chain's CDR3 is CASSLSGMVAYEQYF. The DNA for the CDR3 is TGTGCCAGCAGCCTGAGCGGGATGGTTGCCTACGAGCAGTACTTC.

DNA of the CDR3: TGCGCCAGCAGAGCCATGGACAGTCTAGCCAAAAACATTCAGTACTTC. Its translation: CASRAMDSLAKNIQYF. The chain recombines TRBV5-1 with TRBJ2-4; D might be TRBD1 (6 bases). The ends were cut back, 5 bases at V and 0 bases at J, with 15 bases in the middle. This CDR3 spans 16 amino acids. Germline V gene data show CDR1 as SGHRS and CDR2 as YFSETQ.

V is TRBV11-2 and J is TRBJ1-1, with TRBD1 matching 8 bases. CDR1 and CDR2 from the germline V gene are SGHAT and FQNNGV. This CDR3 region has 15 residues. V was clipped by 1 base and J by 3 bases; unmatched bases: 4. The CDR3 coding sequence is TGTGCCAGCAGCTTAGGGTCAGGGGGCTACACTGAAGCTTTCTTT. Amino acid sequence: CASSLGSGGYTEAFF.

The chain uses TRBV2 and TRBJ1-6, with D unresolved. From germline, CDR1 is SNHLY and CDR2 FYNNEI. There are 14 residues in the CDR3. The V and J ends lost 3 bases and 5 bases respectively, with 8 bases between them. DNA for the CDR3: TGTGCCAGCAGTGATCGCCGGGATAATTCACCCCTCCACTTT. It is translated as CASSDRRDNSPLHF.

The chain carries TRBV5-1 and TRBJ1-1; 7 positions match TRBD1. Germline V gene lookup returns CDR1 SGHRS and CDR2 YFSETQ. Trimming took 5 bases from V and 10 from J; bases not matched to a gene: 8. CDR3 length: 12 amino acids. This CDR3 reads CASSKGADGAFF. In DNA, the CDR3 is TGCGCCAGCAGTAAGGGGGCAGACGGAGCTTTCTTT.

On this clone itself: Additional DNA sequences in this sample encode the identical CDR3. V and J are TRBV27 and TRBJ2-2; D possibly corresponds to TRBD2 (5 bases). The germline V and J ends were trimmed by 8 bases and 0 bases, with 7 bases remaining between them. The CDR3 is 13 residues long. CDR1 and CDR2 (germline): MNHEY, SMNVEV (reference sequence). For the CDR3, the DNA is TGTGCCAGCGCCGGGGCGAACACCGGGGAGCTGTTTTTT. This codes for CASAGANTGELFF.

The genes are TRBV15 and TRBJ1-5; maybe TRBD1 (6 bases). Germline CDR1 LNHNV, CDR2 YYDKDF (reference sequence). V was cut by 0 bases and J by 6 bases, with 15 bases left in between. The CDR3 is 16 amino acids. The CDR3: CATSRDGQGGAQPQHF. DNA of the CDR3: TGTGCCACCAGCAGAGATGGGCAAGGGGGAGCTCAGCCCCAGCATTTT.

Note on this clone: This sample also contains other DNA sequences that code for the same CDR3. The J gene is TRBJ1-1, the V gene TRBV5-1; D is unresolved. The CDR3 has 13 residues. The V end was cut by 0 bases, the J end by 1 base, with 4 bases between. CDR1 and CDR2 from the germline V gene are SGHRS and YFSETQ. For the CDR3, the DNA is TGCGCCAGCAGCTTGGATACGAACACTGAAGCTTTCTTT. It specifies CASSLDTNTEAFF.

This sequence joins TRBV5-1 and TRBJ2-3; 9 nucleotides match TRBD2. Germline V gene sequence: CDR1 SGHRS, CDR2 YFSETQ. The CDR3 sequence is 16 residues long. V was pared by 0 bases and J by 3 bases, with 5 bases of the junction left unmatched. DNA of the CDR3: TGCGCCAGCAGCTTGGACATAGCGGGAGATACAGATACGCAGTATTTT. Translation gives CASSLDIAGDTDTQYF.

This sequence joins TRBV7-6 and TRBJ2-1, with 7 bases matching TRBD2. The germline CDR1 and CDR2 sequences are SGHVS and FNYEAQ. The CDR3 sequence is 18 residues long. Trimming removed 1 base from V and 4 bases from J; junction bases left unmatched: 13. The CDR3 spells CASSLVFRGDSPYNEQFF. CDR3 DNA: TGTGCCAGCAGCTTAGTATTTCGGGGGGACTCCCCTTACAATGAGCAGTTCTTC.

As concerns this clone: The same CDR3 can be traced to other DNA sequences in this sample. V gene TRBV28 combines with J gene TRBJ1-5; no definite D call. With 6 bases removed from V and 6 bases from J, the gap between germline ends came to 12 bases. Germline V gives CDR1 MDHEN, CDR2 SYDVKM. The CDR3 runs to 13 residues. The CDR3: CASSLRGSQPQHF. CDR3 DNA: TGTGCCAGCAGCCTAAGAGGATCTCAGCCCCAGCATTTT.

The chain recombines TRBV6-6 with TRBJ1-5; D unclear. Trimming stripped 6 bases from V and 5 bases from J, with 17 bases between. The CDR3 totals 15 residues. Germline V gene data show CDR1 as MNHNY and CDR2 as SVGAGI (reference sequence). DNA for the CDR3: TGTGCCAGCAGCTCCCCCCGGGAGTTGGATCAGCCCCAGCATTTT. It yields the protein CASSSPRELDQPQHF.

This clone was counted only a few times. This chain joins TRBV28 and TRBJ1-1; D unresolved. The V gene lost 5 bases and the J gene lost 1 base, with 8 bases spanning the gap. This CDR3 region has 13 residues. The germline CDR1 and CDR2 sequences are MDHEN and SYDVKM. The CDR3 coding sequence is TGTGCCAGCAGTACCACTACGAACACTGAAGCTTTCTTT. Translated: CASSTTTNTEAFF.

The gene calls are TRBV6-4 and TRBJ2-3, with 10 bases that match TRBD2. J lost 2 bases, V lost 2 bases, and 4 bases had no gene match. CDR1 is MRHNA, CDR2 SNTAGT, per germline. This CDR3 is 16 amino acids long. The CDR3 here is CASSDQREGPTDTQYF. CDR3 nucleotides: TGTGCCAGCAGTGACCAGCGGGAGGGTCCCACAGATACGCAGTATTTT.

The chain recombines TRBV28 with TRBJ1-3; a possible D gene is TRBD1 (6 bases). Looked up from germline, CDR1 is MDHEN and CDR2 is SYDVKM. The CDR3 covers 16 residues. Trimming cost V 5 bases and J 2 bases, with 16 bases left between them. CDR3 bases: TGTGCCAGCAGTCCCCCATACAGGGCCACTGGAAACACCATATATTTT. Encoded protein: CASSPPYRATGNTIYF. Full variable domain (remainder filled in from reference TRBV28 and TRBJ1-3): DVKVTQSSRYLVKRTGEKVFLECVQDMDHENMFWYRQDPGLGLRLIYFSYDVKMKEKGDIPEGYSVSREKKERFSLILESASTNQTSMYLCASSPPYRATGNTIYFGEGSWLTVV.

V is TRBV10-3 and J is TRBJ2-6; 8 bases match TRBD1. Looked up from germline, CDR1 is ENHRY and CDR2 is SYGVKD. With 3 bases clipped from V and 0 bases from J, the junction kept 7 bases outside the gene matches. CDR3 length: 18 amino acids. CDR3 in DNA: TGTGCCATCAGTGAACCGAGGACAGGGACCTCTGGGGCCAACGTCCTGACTTTC. Translated, it gives CAISEPRTGTSGANVLTF.

This rearrangement joins TRBV13 to TRBJ2-7, with D perhaps matching TRBD1 (5 bases). The V and J ends lost 5 bases and 3 bases respectively, with 17 bases between them. Germline V lookup: CDR1 PRHDT, CDR2 FYEKMQ (reference sequence). The CDR3 loop spans 15 amino acids. This CDR3 is CASSPHGVRGYEQYF. The CDR3 DNA reads TGTGCCAGCAGCCCACATGGGGTTAGGGGCTACGAGCAGTACTTC.

The genes are TRBV27 and TRBJ1-1; D gene uncertain. The CDR3 covers 13 residues. Trimming took 6 bases from V and 4 from J, leaving 12 bases between them. CDR1 and CDR2 (germline): MNHEY, SMNVEV (reference sequence). The CDR3 loop is CASSQFGGTEAFF. CDR3 bases: TGTGCCAGCAGCCAGTTTGGAGGCACTGAAGCTTTCTTT.